What follows describes a single T cell receptor beta chain. Its specific antigen is unknown. Base qualities are not recorded, but no much larger clone differs from it by a single base. This entry comes from a study of T cell clonotyping in hematopoietic cell transplantation (dated by TCRdb to the early 2020s). Describing the broader study: Blood from recipients was drawn about 28 days before transplant and again at days 30, 100 and 180 after transplant. In the study, 150 or so blood samples were gathered from approximately 35 consecutive transplant recipients and their related donors. Patients were recruited between September 2015 and 2017 and followed until September 2020 or death. For 5 or 6 patients, samples taken at the onset of acute graft-versus-host disease were compared with samples from patients who never developed GVHD. General findings and caveats noted by the study authors: A decrease in recipient TCR diversity was observed after transplant, and a progressive increase in pathologically expanded clonotypes was seen from day 30 to day 180. Sample size was limited, and cells were not sorted, so CD4 and CD8 repertoire contributions could not be separated. Donor and pretransplant recipient Inverse Simpson Index values predicted broader posttransplant TCR repertoire diversity. Only a small fraction of recipient repertoires overlapped donor repertoires, with over 95% appearing de novo at the given depth.

According to the germline V gene, CDR1 reads SGHDT and CDR2 reads YYEEEE. The CDR3, cysteine through phenylalanine, is 17 amino acids long. Of all the DNA, just the CDR3 is kept, 51 bases in frame from base 1. The V and J ends are trimmed by 1 base and 2 bases, leaving 16 bases between them. The sample's time point label, decoded: recipient sample taken at acute GVHD onset. Using Nuclei Lysis Solution, genomic DNA was extracted from unfractionated peripheral blood mononuclear cells that were either fresh or cryopreserved. The immunoSEQ assay, a bias-controlled multiplex PCR using V- and J-specific primers, was used to amplify TCR beta CDR3 regions from genomic DNA. In a second PCR step, the CDR3 amplicons were tagged with a proprietary barcode plus Illumina adapter sequences. An Illumina MiSeq instrument was used to sequence the CDR3 libraries. For the original study's pipeline: immunoSEQ Analyzer 3.0 was used for export and quality control, with R Bioconductor and Immunarch used for downstream analyses. Repertoire metrics were calculated using only productive rearrangements within the normalized downsampled data set. In the normalized cohort, clonotypes with more than 5 templates were defined as pathologically expanded. The Inverse Simpson Index served as the measure of repertoire diversity. CMV-specificity analyses were carried out on the non-normalized data set to capture all clonotypes. Not all clones reach the TCRdb copy of this immuneACCESS table, which keeps in-frame sequences only. Checked studies attribute under half of the gap to unresolved V genes and leave the rest unexplained. V, J and clone size are taken as reported in that table, and D and trimming were inferred from the DNA itself. The sample table holds 9,100 or so clones, of which 85% to 90% were seen once. The ten largest clones take up roughly 3.9% of the sample.

Material: peripheral blood mononuclear cells, obtained at the time of graft-versus-host disease after allogeneic stem cell transplant. The source of this sequence is a male patient in his sixties or seventies who had an allogeneic stem cell transplant from a related donor, so the T cells may come from the graft donor. Some clones in this sample may be carry-over from other donors' samples. Recombination joined TRBV5-6 with TRBJ1-5; a tentative D call is TRBD1 (6 bases match). Here is the DNA: TGTGCCAGCAGCTTGCGGCAGGGGACGTATCGCAATCAGCCCCAGCATTTT. It codes for CASSLRQGTYRNQPQHF.